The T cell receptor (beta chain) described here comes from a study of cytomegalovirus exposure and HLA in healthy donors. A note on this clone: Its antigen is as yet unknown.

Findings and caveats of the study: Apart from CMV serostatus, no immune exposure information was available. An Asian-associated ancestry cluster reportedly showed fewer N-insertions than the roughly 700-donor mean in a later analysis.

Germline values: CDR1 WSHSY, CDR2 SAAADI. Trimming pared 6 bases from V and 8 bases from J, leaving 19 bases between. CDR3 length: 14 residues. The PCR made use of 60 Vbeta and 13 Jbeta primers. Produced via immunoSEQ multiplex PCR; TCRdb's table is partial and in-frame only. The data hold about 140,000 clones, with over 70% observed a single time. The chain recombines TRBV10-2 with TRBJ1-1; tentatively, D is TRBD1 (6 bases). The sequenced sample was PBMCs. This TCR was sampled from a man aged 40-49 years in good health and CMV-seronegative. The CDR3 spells CASRYPGQRTEAFF. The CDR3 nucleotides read TGCGCCAGCAGGTACCCGGGACAAAGAACCGAAGCTTTCTTT.